This T cell receptor beta chain was sequenced in a study of blood T cell repertoires in COVID-19. Study as a whole: Material from acute and convalescent COVID-19 was sourced from the United States, Italy and Spain. From T cells, B-cell-depleted T cells, or PBMCs came the material, which was cDNA or gDNA.

CDR3 length equals 16 residues. Between the trimmed V and J ends, which lost 4 bases and 0 bases, there was a span of 10 bases. Germline V CDR1 and CDR2: LNHDA, SQIVND (reference sequence). In the study's own analysis: Amplifying reference gene primers gave estimates of nucleated cell counts. Produced via immunoSEQ multiplex PCR; TCRdb's table is partial and in-frame only. The V and J calls and the clone size are those of that table, but D and trimming were determined from the DNA. The table lists 60,000 to 95,000 clones, 87% of them singletons. This receptor was obtained from a woman between 45 and 60 years old with acute or convalescent COVID-19. Sequencing was done on a sample of peripheral blood. The chain uses TRBV19 and TRBJ2-6, with a possible D match to TRBD1 (6 bases). CDR3 loop: CASSNQQGSGANVLTF. In DNA, the CDR3 is TGTGCCAGTAGTAACCAACAGGGCTCTGGGGCCAACGTCCTGACTTTC.